This TCR beta chain was recovered during a study of human T cells and chemical hapten exposure. Overall study context: Patients, largely female, had alopecia areata, totalis or universalis. TCR yields differed between samples (mainly from small differences in pooled library volume). Study-level points and caveats: It was expanded TCRs that formed significantly more large CDR3 similarity clusters than controls did.

TCRdb ran MiXCR on the RACE reads and lists one entry per CDR3 protein. The sample lists around 380,000 distinct CDR3 sequences; roughly 4.8% were seen once. In this sample, this clonotype turned up many times. Its antigen remains unknown. Trimming removed 6 bases at V and 8 bases at J, with 13 bases between. The CDR3 consists of 12 residues. Sample time point: patch test 1, 2 weeks after DPC sensitization. Sample treatment: therapeutic diphenylcyclopropenone sensitization with weekly scalp DPC. This TCR came from a woman between 50 and 59 years old with alopecia areata. Some clones in this sample may be carry-over from other donors' samples. The chain employs TRBV12-3 or TRBV12-4 and TRBJ1-1; D might be TRBD1 (5 bases). The sequencing used whole blood, collected in connection with sensitization to the hapten diphenylcyclopropenone (DPC). Here the CDR3 DNA reads TGTGCCAGCAGGGTCCACGGGGGGGAAGCTTTCTTT. It specifies CASRVHGGEAFF.